This T cell receptor beta chain comes out of a study of T cells in narcolepsy. The CDR3 length is 14 residues. Trimming took off 5 bases at V and 5 bases at J, with 15 bases between the two ends. In germline, CDR1 is SNHLY, CDR2 FYNNEI. Generated by immunoSEQ multiplex PCR, the TCRdb table keeps only in-frame clones and is missing some. Of over 25,000 clones listed, 81% were seen once; the top ten hold 1.1%. The source is a human donor in good health. The chain carries TRBV2 and TRBJ1-2; D may be TRBD1 (6 bases). The source material was memory (CD45RA-) CD4+ T cells from blood. In DNA form, the CDR3 reads TGTGCCAGCAGTCCGCCGGGGGCGGGGTATGGCTACACCTTC. Translated, it gives CASSPPGAGYGYTF.